These 24 T cell receptor beta chains came from one sample sequenced in a study of shared clonotypes between healthy human individuals. Produced via immunoSEQ multiplex PCR; TCRdb's table is partial and in-frame only. The table has some 2.3 million clones, approximately 95% seen once; the top ten hold roughly 0.36%. The sample was naive CD4+ T cells from PBMCs. The sample's subset: CD45RA+ positively selected. These receptors all stem from a man younger than 35 in good health. Some clones in this sample may be carry-over from other donors' samples.

The chain recombines TRBV25-1 with TRBJ2-5, with D possibly matching TRBD1 (6 bases). There are 14 residues in the CDR3. Trimming took off 4 bases at V and 1 base at J, with 10 bases between the two ends. Germline CDR1 and CDR2: MGHDK and SYGVNS. The CDR3 reads CASSASTGQETQYF. Written as DNA, the CDR3 is TGTGCCAGCAGTGCCTCGACAGGCCAAGAGACCCAGTACTTC.

The chain uses TRBV6-5 and TRBJ2-1; 7 nucleotides line up with TRBD2. From germline, CDR1 is MNHEY and CDR2 SVGAGI. The CDR3 loop spans 15 amino acids. V lost 6 bases and J lost 1; bases outside the gene matches: 6. The CDR3 spells CASRTQRESYNEQFF. As DNA, the CDR3 is TGTGCCAGCAGAACACAGCGGGAATCCTACAATGAGCAGTTCTTC.

V usage is TRBV7-2 and J usage is TRBJ2-7; D gene unclear. CDR3 length equals 13 residues. Trimming took 5 bases from V and 3 from J, leaving 11 bases between them. Germline CDR1 SGHTA, CDR2 FQGNSA. The CDR3 spells CASSPKTYYEQYF. CDR3 coding DNA: TGTGCCAGCAGCCCTAAAACGTACTACGAGCAGTACTTC.

The chain joins TRBV28 to TRBJ1-4, with D uncertain. Germline CDR1 and CDR2: MDHEN and SYDVKM. The CDR3 contains 16 residues. V dropped 5 bases and J dropped 5 bases, with 18 bases sitting between them. The CDR3 nucleotides read TGTGCCAGCAGTCTCGGAGGACCTCCGGGGAATGAAAAACTGTTTTTT. This sequence encodes CASSLGGPPGNEKLFF.

The rearrangement uses TRBV7-6 and TRBJ2-3, with 14 bases that match TRBD2. Germline assignment: CDR1 SGHVS and CDR2 FNYEAQ. V trimming: 8 bases; J trimming: 3 bases; junction bases outside the gene matches: 7. The CDR3 covers 16 residues. CDR3 sequence reads: CASAWGLAGATDTQYF. As DNA, the CDR3 is TGTGCCAGCGCTTGGGGACTAGCGGGAGCAACAGATACGCAGTATTTT.

The chain recombines TRBV5-1 with TRBJ2-1; D gene ambiguous. The CDR3 is made up of 16 amino acids. V was clipped by 0 bases and J by 4 bases, with 14 bases between them. Looked up from germline, CDR1 is SGHRS and CDR2 is YFSETQ. The CDR3 loop is CASSLAPADGYNEQFF. The CDR3 region has the DNA TGCGCCAGCAGCTTGGCACCCGCGGACGGTTACAATGAGCAGTTCTTC.

This rearrangement joins TRBV23-1 to TRBJ2-3; TRBD1 matches 7 bases. TRBV23-1 is designated an ORF whose function remains uncertain. V shed 0 bases, J shed 2 bases, and the junction held 11 bases outside the gene matches. The CDR3 has 18 amino acids. The CDR3 nucleotides read TGCGCCAGCAGTCAATCGATACCGGGACAGATATCCACAGATACGCAGTATTTT. Translation gives CASSQSIPGQISTDTQYF.

The chain carries TRBV15 and TRBJ1-4; 8 bases fit TRBD1. CDR1 LNHNV and CDR2 YYDKDF come from the germline V gene (reference sequence). J was trimmed by 3 bases and V by 8 bases; bases with no gene match: 11. The CDR3 extends over 16 amino acids. The DNA of the CDR3 is TGTGCCACCGGAAGACCCACGGACAGGGCTAATGAAAAACTGTTTTTT. This codes for CATGRPTDRANEKLFF.

The V call is TRBV2, the J call TRBJ2-2; perhaps TRBD1 as D (6 bases). Trimming pared 3 bases from V and 0 bases from J, leaving 17 bases between. Germline loops: CDR1 SNHLY, CDR2 FYNNEI. This CDR3 contains 18 residues. DNA of the CDR3: TGTGCCAGCAGTGATGTTAGCTGGGGGCCCGCGAACACCGGGGAGCTGTTTTTT. Its translation: CASSDVSWGPANTGELFF.

In DNA, the CDR3 is TGTGCCAGCAGCCCTTTCAGCTACGAGCAGTACTTC. It encodes CASSPFSYEQYF. The chain has TRBV2 and TRBJ2-7; no clear D gene. The length of the CDR3 is 12 residues. Germline assignment: CDR1 SNHLY and CDR2 FYNNEI. V dropped 6 bases and J dropped 3 bases, with 9 bases sitting between them.

The chain joins TRBV6-1 to TRBJ1-4; weak D call: TRBD1 (5 bases). Germline values: CDR1 MNHNS, CDR2 SASEGT. CDR3 size: 15 residues. Trimming removed 3 bases at V and 7 bases at J, with 15 bases between. The CDR3: CASSDPGGVGEKLFF. CDR3 nucleotides: TGTGCCAGCAGTGATCCCGGGGGTGTGGGTGAAAAACTGTTTTTT.

The rearrangement uses TRBV5-4 and TRBJ2-3, with D possibly matching TRBD2 (6 bases). This CDR3 comprises 15 residues. With 4 bases removed from V and 0 bases from J, the gap between germline ends came to 12 bases. Germline assignment: CDR1 SGHNT and CDR2 YYREEE (reference sequence). In nucleotides, the CDR3 is TGTGCCAGCAGCCTTAGCGGACCTAGCACAGATACGCAGTATTTT. Translation gives CASSLSGPSTDTQYF.

The chain couples TRBV28 to TRBJ1-5, with 10 bases identical to TRBD1. V shed 9 bases and J 4 bases; nucleotides not matched to a gene: 9. The CDR3 contains 15 residues. The V gene's germline CDR1 is MDHEN and CDR2 SYDVKM. DNA for the CDR3: TGTGCCAGTTTGACCTGGGACAGGGGAAATCAGCCCCAGCATTTT. It is translated as CASLTWDRGNQPQHF.

The genes are TRBV5-1 and TRBJ2-1, with 7 bases that match TRBD1. V shed 4 bases, J shed 0 bases, and the junction held 7 bases outside the gene matches. CDR1 and CDR2 (germline): SGHRS, YFSETQ. The CDR3 spans 16 residues. The CDR3 region is CASSRSGTVSYNEQFF. In DNA form, the CDR3 reads TGCGCCAGCAGCCGTTCCGGGACAGTCTCCTACAATGAGCAGTTCTTC.

The chain links TRBV27 to TRBJ2-1, with 9 bases identical to TRBD2. The CDR3 spans 17 residues. Trimming cost V 5 bases and J 0 bases; bases outside gene matches: 8. Germline values: CDR1 MNHEY, CDR2 SMNVEV (reference sequence). The CDR3 reads CASSIKIAGASYNEQFF. As DNA, the CDR3 is TGTGCCAGCAGTATTAAAATAGCGGGGGCCTCCTACAATGAGCAGTTCTTC.

The V and J genes are TRBV23-1 and TRBJ1-1; D call uncertain. TRBV23-1 is classed as an ORF, of uncertain function. CDR3 length equals 13 residues. V lost 4 bases and J lost 10, with 16 bases in between. The CDR3 spells CASSPLLGCGAFF. Written as DNA, the CDR3 is TGCGCCAGCAGTCCGCTACTGGGGTGCGGAGCTTTCTTT.

The chain has TRBV19 and TRBJ2-1, with 9 bases matching TRBD2. The J segment lost 7 bases and the V segment lost 7 bases, leaving 8 bases of the junction unmatched. Germline assignment: CDR1 LNHDA and CDR2 SQIVND (reference sequence). The CDR3 length is 14 residues. This CDR3 is CASKGSGRLNEQFF. The CDR3 DNA reads as TGTGCCAGTAAGGGTAGCGGGAGATTGAATGAGCAGTTCTTC.

V usage is TRBV7-9 and J usage is TRBJ1-4; D uncertain. The V and J ends lost 2 bases and 4 bases respectively, with 20 bases between them. CDR3 length equals 18 residues. The germline CDR1 and CDR2 sequences are SEHNR and FQNEAQ (reference sequence). The CDR3: CASSLSSAGRVYNEKLFF. As DNA, the CDR3 is TGTGCCAGCAGCTTATCCAGTGCAGGTCGGGTCTATAATGAAAAACTGTTTTTT.

The J gene is TRBJ2-1, the V gene TRBV5-4, with TRBD2 as a possible D gene (5 bases). This CDR3 is built from 15 residues. Germline-derived CDR1 and CDR2 are SGHNT and YYREEE (reference sequence). V lost 5 bases and J 5 bases, leaving 17 bases between the germline ends. The chain's CDR3 is CASSTSGRVNNEQFF. CDR3 in DNA: TGTGCCAGCAGTACCTCTGGGCGGGTCAACAATGAGCAGTTCTTC.

The chain combines TRBV7-2 with TRBJ2-5, with 9 bases fitting TRBD1. The trim removed 4 bases at V and 3 bases at J, leaving 3 bases unmatched. This CDR3 is built from 14 residues. Germline V gene data show CDR1 as SGHTA and CDR2 as FQGNSA. The CDR3 reads CASSYTGGEETQYF. The CDR3 region has the DNA TGTGCCAGCAGCTACACAGGGGGCGAAGAGACCCAGTACTTC.

The rearrangement uses TRBV5-1 and TRBJ1-4; D not certain. Deletions cut 1 base from V and 7 bases from J, with 14 bases between. The germline CDR1 and CDR2 sequences are SGHRS and YFSETQ. This CDR3 spans 15 amino acids. CDR3 in amino acids: CASSLSADGTEKLFF. CDR3 sequence (DNA): TGCGCCAGCAGCTTGAGTGCGGACGGAACTGAAAAACTGTTTTTT. The complete variable domain, with remaining parts taken from reference TRBV5-1 and TRBJ1-4, reads KAGVTQTPRYLIKTRGQQVTLSCSPISGHRSVSWYQQTPGQGLQFLFEYFSETQRNKGNFPGRFSGRQFSNSRSEMNVSTLELGDSALYLCASSLSADGTEKLFFGSGTQLSVL.

The chain recombines TRBV28 with TRBJ1-3; D unclear. The CDR3 runs to 11 residues. The germline V gene encodes CDR1 MDHEN and CDR2 SYDVKM. Between the trimmed V and J ends, which lost 6 bases and 5 bases, there was a span of 5 bases. The CDR3 sequence: CASSHRNTIYF. CDR3 nucleotides: TGTGCCAGCAGCCACAGAAACACCATATATTTT.

The chain joins TRBV5-1 to TRBJ1-2, with D tentatively TRBD1 (5 bases). CDR3 length equals 14 residues. Germline loops: CDR1 SGHRS, CDR2 YFSETQ. V shed 5 bases and J shed 4 bases, with 15 bases lying between them. CDR3 loop: CASRRGLDTYGYTF. The CDR3 DNA reads TGCGCCAGCAGGAGGGGACTGGATACCTATGGCTACACCTTC.

The chain carries TRBV5-1 and TRBJ1-1, with 8 bases fitting TRBD1. CDR1 and CDR2 (germline): SGHRS, YFSETQ. The V and J ends lost 4 bases and 4 bases, in that order; junction bases with no gene match: 6. The CDR3 totals 14 residues. The CDR3 nucleotides read TGCGCCAGCAGCACGACAGGGGACGGCACTGAAGCTTTCTTT. Its translation is CASSTTGDGTEAFF.